This entry describes one TCR beta chain. This entry is derived from a study of graft-versus-host responses after intestinal transplantation. Generated by immunoSEQ multiplex PCR, the TCRdb table keeps only in-frame clones and is missing some. The sample records over 8,000 clones, 65% to 70% being singletons. Germline V gene data show CDR1 as SNHLY and CDR2 as FYNNEI. Unmatched junction bases numbered 18, after V lost 8 bases and J lost 12 bases. The CDR3 extends over 15 amino acids. Processing of graft tissue released intraepithelial and lamina propria lymphocytes. The clonotype originates from a human patient who received an intestinal transplant, so some T cells may come from the graft donor. The chain employs TRBV2 and TRBJ1-4, with TRBD1 matching 7 bases. Sequencing was performed on ileum tissue, taken roughly 450 days after transplant. The CDR3 coding sequence is TGTGCCAGCTTCACCGGGACAGCCGGCCGGGGGGAACTGTTTTTT. It encodes CASFTGTAGRGELFF.